Below are 32 T cell receptor beta chains sequenced from a single sample in a study of shared clonotypes between healthy human individuals. The protocol was immunoSEQ multiplex PCR, while the TCRdb copy is restricted to in-frame clones and leaves out a portion. The table records about 490,000 clones, about 80% of them present only once. Specimen: PBMCs. The receptors were sampled from a middle-aged woman in good health. Some clones in this sample may be carry-over from other donors' samples.

The rearrangement links TRBV7-9 to TRBJ2-1; 13 nucleotides line up with TRBD2. The ends lost 5 bases at V and 8 bases at J; junction bases unmatched: 9. Germline lookup yields CDR1 SEHNR and CDR2 FQNEAQ (reference sequence). The CDR3 contains 16 residues. In nucleotides, the CDR3 is TGTGCCAGCAGCGACGGACTAGCGGGAGTCATATATGAGCAGTTCTTC. Amino acid sequence: CASSDGLAGVIYEQFF.

Concerning this clone: A read error may produce the germline difference seen at one junction end. V usage is TRBV6-1 and J usage is TRBJ2-7; perhaps TRBD2 as D (5 bases). The CDR3 covers 11 residues. CDR1 is MNHNS and CDR2 is SASEGT in the germline V gene. In DNA form, the CDR3 reads TGTGCCAGCAGTGATGGAGCAGTGAGGGACTTC. It codes for CASSDGAVRDF.

A word on this clone: An end of the junction differs from the germline gene, which may be a read error. This sequence joins TRBV29-1 and TRBJ2-7; the D is unclear. Germline V gene lookup returns CDR1 SQVTM and CDR2 ANQGSEA. The CDR3 contains 11 residues. In DNA, the CDR3 is TGCAGCGTTGAAGACAGTCGCGAGCAGCACTTC. Amino acid sequence: CSVEDSREQHF.

The CDR3 DNA follows: TGTGCCAGTAGTCCACTCAGAAATAACTATGGCTACACCTTC. Amino acid sequence: CASSPLRNNYGYTF. This chain links TRBV19 with TRBJ1-2; D ambiguous. Trimming left V 5 bases short and J 1 base short, with 11 bases between. The germline V gene has CDR1 LNHDA and CDR2 SQIVND (reference sequence). This CDR3 region has 14 residues.

The chain is built from TRBV19 and TRBJ2-3, with TRBD2 identical over 7 bases. Germline lookup yields CDR1 LNHDA and CDR2 SQIVND (reference sequence). V trimming: 3 bases; J trimming: 4 bases; junction bases outside the gene matches: 7. The CDR3 sequence is 15 residues long. CDR3 bases: TGTGCCAGTAGTATCGGGGCAGGGAGGGCAGATACGCAGTATTTT. This encodes CASSIGAGRADTQYF.

The chain recombines TRBV7-8 with TRBJ1-5; 8 bases agree with TRBD1. With 1 base clipped from V and 5 bases from J, the junction kept 4 bases outside the gene matches. This CDR3 contains 15 residues. Per germline, CDR1 SGHVS and CDR2 FQNEAQ. The CDR3: CASSLDRGTDQPQHF. The CDR3 DNA sequence: TGTGCCAGCAGCTTAGACAGGGGGACCGATCAGCCCCAGCATTTT.

The genes are TRBV7-2 and TRBJ1-2; no reliable D call. Germline V CDR1 and CDR2: SGHTA, FQGNSA. The V end was cut by 1 base, the J end by 7 bases, with 10 bases between. The CDR3 contains 13 residues. Here the CDR3 reads CASSLVFTSGYTF. CDR3 coding DNA: TGTGCCAGCAGCTTAGTTTTTACTAGTGGCTACACCTTC.

The CDR3 coding sequence is TGCGCCAGCAGCTCAGCGGGAGGGCAGGTAGATACGCAGTATTTT. Residues: CASSSAGGQVDTQYF. V is TRBV5-1 and J is TRBJ2-3, with 10 bases lining up with TRBD2. The V segment lost 3 bases and the J segment 5 bases; nucleotides outside the gene matches: 6. This CDR3 comprises 15 residues. The germline CDR1 and CDR2 sequences are SGHRS and YFSETQ.

The CDR3 region has the DNA TGCGCCAGCAGCCACGGAACGGCAGTCCAAGAGACCCAGTACTTC. It translates to CASSHGTAVQETQYF. The V and J genes are TRBV5-1 and TRBJ2-5; D is uncertain. The CDR3 length is 15 residues. Between the trimmed V and J ends, which lost 4 bases and 1 base, there was a span of 14 bases. Germline V gene sequence: CDR1 SGHRS, CDR2 YFSETQ.

The chain links TRBV27 to TRBJ1-5, with 8 bases aligning to TRBD1. Looked up from germline, CDR1 is MNHEY and CDR2 is SMNVEV (reference sequence). After removal of 5 bases from V and 0 bases from J, the junction contained 6 bases not matched to a gene. This CDR3 spans 16 amino acids. CDR3 coding DNA: TGTGCCAGCAGTGCCCGACAGGGGTATAGCAATCAGCCCCAGCATTTT. Translation gives CASSARQGYSNQPQHF.

The J gene is TRBJ2-2, the V gene TRBV6-4; 12 bases are shared with TRBD2. Germline V gene data show CDR1 as MRHNA and CDR2 as SNTAGT. The CDR3 has 16 residues. V was clipped by 6 bases and J by 6 bases; unmatched bases: 8. CDR3 sequence (DNA): TGTGCCAGCAGCCTAGAGGGACTAGCGGGCGCCGGGGAGCTGTTTTTT. It specifies CASSLEGLAGAGELFF.

The V and J genes are TRBV28 and TRBJ2-5; 7 bases are a match to TRBD1. The DNA end favors TRBJ2-7, so the J call may be wrong. Germline loops: CDR1 MDHEN, CDR2 SYDVKM. The CDR3 is 14 amino acids. For the CDR3, the DNA is TGTGCCAGCAGCAGGGGACAGATTTTCTACGAGCAGTACTTC. Translated, it gives CASSRGQIFYEQYF.

The chain has TRBV27 and TRBJ2-5, with D hard to call. The CDR3 is 14 amino acids. The V and J ends lost 2 bases and 0 bases respectively, with 7 bases between them. CDR1 and CDR2 from the germline V gene are MNHEY and SMNVEV (reference sequence). The CDR3: CASSLNVYQETQYF. CDR3 coding DNA: TGTGCCAGCAGTTTAAACGTTTACCAAGAGACCCAGTACTTC.

CDR3 coding DNA: TGTGCCAGCAGCTTAGACACCAGGAGGGTCCCCACAGATACGCAGTATTTT. Protein product: CASSLDTRRVPTDTQYF. This chain uses TRBV11-2 with TRBJ2-3; D possibly corresponds to TRBD2 (6 bases). This CDR3 contains 17 residues. Deletions cut 0 bases from V and 2 bases from J, with 15 bases between. Per germline, CDR1 SGHAT and CDR2 FQNNGV.

Of note for this clone: The same CDR3 also results from other DNA sequences found in this sample. The chain links TRBV5-1 to TRBJ2-5; no firm D call. Germline CDR1 reads SGHRS; CDR2 reads YFSETQ. V was cut by 4 bases and J by 2 bases, with 6 bases left in between. This CDR3 comprises 12 residues. The CDR3 coding sequence is TGCGCCAGCAGCCTAGGTCAAGAGACCCAGTACTTC. Translated: CASSLGQETQYF.

The CDR3 DNA sequence: TGTGCCAGCTCACCAGGGCTGGGGTCCTACGAGCAGTACTTC. Translation gives CASSPGLGSYEQYF. The V gene is TRBV18, the J gene TRBJ2-7; D unresolved. This CDR3 is 14 amino acids long. From germline, CDR1 is KGHSH and CDR2 LQKENI. Trimming stripped 2 bases from V and 1 base from J, with 9 bases between.

The V call is TRBV10-3, the J call TRBJ2-7; D may be TRBD1 (5 bases). The CDR3 totals 13 residues. Germline assignment: CDR1 ENHRY and CDR2 SYGVKD. V lost 5 bases, J lost 5 bases, and 13 bases lay in between. The CDR3 coding sequence is TGTGCCATCAGTACAGGATTCGGCAACGAGCAGTACTTC. Translation: CAISTGFGNEQYF.

This clone was detected ten times or more. The sample contains more than one DNA sequence encoding this CDR3. J is TRBJ1-1 and V is TRBV7-9; unclear D gene. Germline-derived CDR1 and CDR2 are SEHNR and FQNEAQ (reference sequence). V was clipped by 5 bases and J by 4 bases, with 11 bases between them. CDR3 length: 13 amino acids. The CDR3 bases are TGTGCCAGCAGCCCAGGATCGGCCACTGAAGCTTTCTTT. Its translation is CASSPGSATEAFF.

J is TRBJ2-5 and V is TRBV28; possibly TRBD1 for D (5 bases). V was trimmed by 2 bases and J by 2 bases, leaving 21 bases between them. Germline CDR1 is MDHEN and CDR2 is SYDVKM. The CDR3 is made up of 18 amino acids. CDR3 protein: CASSLVAGFEVVQETQYF. CDR3 coding DNA: TGTGCCAGCAGTTTAGTCGCAGGGTTCGAGGTGGTGCAAGAGACCCAGTACTTC.

A remark on this clone: One base away lies a much larger clone, so this may be a sequencing read error. This chain links TRBV18 with TRBJ1-1; D gene ambiguous. Germline V gene lookup returns CDR1 KGHSH and CDR2 LQKENI. The CDR3 runs 14 residues. The CDR3 sequence is CASSPGQSARVASF. DNA of the CDR3: TGTGCCAGCTCACCAGGGCAGTCGGCAAGGGTAGCTTCCTTT.

This clone showed up just once. The rearrangement links TRBV7-9 to TRBJ2-3; 7 nucleotides align to TRBD1. The CDR3 loop spans 15 amino acids. With V trimmed by 5 bases and J by 3 bases, 8 bases remained unmatched. The germline CDR1 and CDR2 sequences are SEHNR and FQNEAQ (reference sequence). This chain's CDR3 is CASSATGTATDTQYF. DNA for the CDR3: TGTGCCAGCAGCGCTACCGGGACAGCTACAGATACGCAGTATTTT.

This clone was seen many times. The chain is built from TRBV21-1 and TRBJ1-1. TRBV21-1 corresponds to a pseudogene. The CDR3 sequence is 16 residues long. This chain's CDR3 is CASSYRRRNMNTEAFF. DNA of the CDR3: TGTGCCAGCAGTTACCGACGGAGGAATATGAACACTGAAGCTTTCTTT.

This clone was recorded only once. The chain employs TRBV11-2 and TRBJ2-1, with TRBD2 matching over 8 bases. The V segment lost 5 bases and the J segment 5 bases; nucleotides outside the gene matches: 8. Germline CDR1 and CDR2: SGHAT and FQNNGV. The CDR3 consists of 15 residues. The CDR3 sequence: CASSIRRGDHNEQFF. The CDR3 region has the DNA TGTGCCAGCAGCATCCGGCGGGGGGACCACAATGAGCAGTTCTTC.

This clone was found a few times. The V and J genes are TRBV21-1 and TRBJ1-3. TRBV21-1 is a pseudogene. The CDR3 is 15 residues long. CDR3 sequence: CASSPMVYSGNTIYF. CDR3 DNA sequence: TGTGCCAGCAGCCCGATGGTTTACTCTGGAAACACCATATATTTT.

This clone appeared many times. The CDR3 DNA is TGTGCCATCAGTGGGACAGGGGACTACGAGCAGTACTTC. This gives the protein CAISGTGDYEQYF. The rearrangement uses TRBV10-3 and TRBJ2-7; 9 bases line up with TRBD1. CDR1 is ENHRY and CDR2 is SYGVKD in the germline V gene. The junction had 1 base not matched to a gene; V was cut back by 4 bases and J by 3 bases. The CDR3 runs to 13 residues.

This clone was detected only a few times. The chain carries TRBV19 and TRBJ2-3; TRBD2 is a possible D gene (6 bases). Trimming took off 5 bases at V and 1 base at J, with 13 bases between the two ends. CDR3 length: 15 residues. Germline CDR1 and CDR2: LNHDA and SQIVND (reference sequence). CDR3 DNA: TGTGCCAGTAGTCCAAGGGGACTGCGCACAGATACGCAGTATTTT. It codes for CASSPRGLRTDTQYF.

This clone was found a few times. V is TRBV19 and J is TRBJ1-5; D remains ambiguous. The V gene's germline CDR1 is LNHDA and CDR2 SQIVND (reference sequence). The CDR3 sequence is 15 residues long. The V gene lost 5 bases and the J gene lost 6 bases, with 17 bases spanning the gap. The DNA for the CDR3 is TGTGCCAGTAGTTTGGGCCCCTCTTGGGGTCAGCCCCAGCATTTT. It specifies CASSLGPSWGQPQHF.

The rearrangement links TRBV20-1 to TRBJ2-7, with D unclear. This CDR3 contains 11 residues. The V gene's germline CDR1 is DFQATT and CDR2 SNEGSKA (reference sequence). V was shortened by 5 bases and J by 9 bases, with 14 bases between the two germline ends. CDR3 amino acids: CSAPDSAGQYF. CDR3 DNA sequence: TGCAGTGCTCCAGACTCCGCCGGGCAGTACTTC.

This chain joins TRBV29-1 and TRBJ1-1, with D maybe TRBD1 (6 bases). Germline V gene sequence: CDR1 SQVTM, CDR2 ANQGSEA. Between the trimmed V and J ends, which lost 5 bases and 0 bases, there was a span of 13 bases. CDR3 size: 14 residues. Here the CDR3 reads CSVQGGTMNTEAFF. CDR3 nucleotide sequence: TGCAGCGTTCAGGGAGGGACAATGAACACTGAAGCTTTCTTT.

The rearrangement links TRBV19 to TRBJ2-7, with TRBD2 matching over 11 bases. The CDR3 sequence is 14 residues long. V trimming: 6 bases; J trimming: 0 bases; junction bases outside the gene matches: 1. The germline V gene has CDR1 LNHDA and CDR2 SQIVND (reference sequence). CDR3 sequence (DNA): TGTGCCAGTAGAGGACTAGCGGGCTCCTACGAGCAGTACTTC. Translating it yields CASRGLAGSYEQYF.

V gene TRBV5-4 combines with J gene TRBJ2-1; D uncertain. Germline loops: CDR1 SGHNT, CDR2 YYREEE (reference sequence). The CDR3 sequence is 14 residues long. V gave up 0 bases and J gave up 6 bases, with 10 bases separating them. The CDR3 region is CASSLEVASNEQFF. DNA of the CDR3: TGTGCCAGCAGCTTGGAGGTAGCCTCCAATGAGCAGTTCTTC. Full variable domain (missing parts from reference TRBV5-4 and TRBJ2-1): ETGVTQSPTHLIKTRGQQVTLRCSSQSGHNTVSWYQQALGQGPQFIFQYYREEENGRGNFPPRFSGLQFPNYSSELNVNALELDDSALYLCASSLEVASNEQFFGPGTRLTVL.

CDR3 DNA sequence: TGTGCCAGCGGGTTACAGAACAATGAGCAGTTCTTC. Translating gives CASGLQNNEQFF. The rearrangement uses TRBV28 and TRBJ2-1; D not certain. The germline V gene encodes CDR1 MDHEN and CDR2 SYDVKM. The CDR3 is 12 amino acids. V was pared by 8 bases and J by 5 bases, with 10 bases between.